This TCR beta chain is drawn from a study of T cell repertoires in cytomegalovirus infection. About the study: Selection of CMV epitopes for the study included recently identified HLA-C-restricted and well-studied HLA-B-restricted ones. Both a matching HLA type and CMV infection were indicated by public TCR beta signatures. Study findings and constraints: There were HLA-C-restricted CMV-specific TCR beta clonotypes dominating the ex vivo response. Cumulative public TCR beta family frequency identified CMV carriers with the relevant HLA.

This clonotype was observed a handful of times. No antigen is known for it. MiXCR, run by TCRdb on the reads, gives a single entry per CDR3 protein. The profile shows around 900,000 distinct CDR3 sequences, less than 40% of them singletons. Between the trimmed V and J ends, which lost 5 bases and 8 bases, there was a span of 9 bases. The CDR3 totals 11 residues. The germline gives CDR1 MNHEY, CDR2 SMNVEV (reference sequence). The chain recombines TRBV27 with TRBJ1-2; possibly TRBD1 for D (5 bases). Here the sequenced sample was cultured CD8+ T cells from PBMCs, taken from culture after CMV antigen stimulation. This receptor was identified in a human donor in good health (CMV status not recorded). Some clones in this sample may be carry-over from other donors' samples. The CDR3 DNA reads TGTGCCAGCAGTGGGGCGCGCGGCTACACCTTC. Its protein product is CASSGARGYTF.